The 10 T cell receptor beta chains below all came from one sample that was sequenced in a study of siplizumab effects on memory and regulatory T cells. TCRdb's copy holds only in-frame clones and misses some; the assay was immunoSEQ multiplex PCR. The profile covers over 85,000 clones, with roughly 93% appearing a single time and 6.5% taken by the ten largest. The source material was CD8+ T cells sorted from blood. All receptors derive from a human donor in good health.

The rearrangement joins TRBV29-1 to TRBJ1-2; 7 positions match TRBD1. The CDR3 totals 15 residues. In germline, CDR1 is SQVTM, CDR2 ANQGSEA. Losses at the gene ends were 0 bases for V and 4 bases for J; bases not matched to a gene: 8. The CDR3 region has the DNA TGCAGCGTTGAAGATCCCCGACAGGGTCCCTATGGCTACACCTTC. Amino acid sequence: CSVEDPRQGPYGYTF.

The chain employs TRBV5-8 and TRBJ1-1, with TRBD1 as a possible D gene (6 bases). CDR1 and CDR2 from the germline V gene are SGHTS and YDEGEE. The V end was cut by 0 bases, the J end by 4 bases, with 19 bases between. CDR3 length: 17 amino acids. For the CDR3, the DNA is TGTGCCAGCAGCTTGGTTTCAGGGGCGTCGGGGAGCACTGAAGCTTTCTTT. This codes for CASSLVSGASGSTEAFF.

This chain connects TRBV9 to TRBJ2-7; 9 bases align to TRBD1. V shed 3 bases and J 4 bases; nucleotides not matched to a gene: 11. The CDR3 covers 16 residues. Germline CDR1 is SGDLS and CDR2 is YYNGEE. The CDR3 DNA reads as TGTGCCAGCAGCGAGGAGGACAGGGGAGGCCTGTACGAGCAGTACTTC. Amino acids: CASSEEDRGGLYEQYF.

This clone is a singleton in its sample. The chain combines TRBV19 with TRBJ2-5; unclear D gene. CDR1 and CDR2 (germline): LNHDA, SQIVND (reference sequence). The CDR3 spans 12 residues. CDR3 amino acids: CGPDTLGETQYF. The CDR3 nucleotides read TGTGGGCCCGACACGTTAGGAGAGACCCAGTACTTC.

This chain joins TRBV6-5 and TRBJ1-1, with D possibly being TRBD1 (5 bases). The germline V gene encodes CDR1 MNHEY and CDR2 SVGAGI. V was shortened by 2 bases and J by 5 bases, with 9 bases between the two germline ends. CDR3 size: 13 residues. The CDR3 sequence is CASSYNGGTEAFF. Here the CDR3 DNA reads TGTGCCAGCAGTTACAATGGGGGAACTGAAGCTTTCTTT.

V and J are TRBV5-6 and TRBJ1-2; TRBD1 agrees at 10 bases. Germline CDR1 is SGHDT and CDR2 is YYEEEE. V gave up 3 bases and J gave up 4 bases; unmatched junction bases: 6. This CDR3 comprises 15 residues. CDR3 sequence: CASSSPDRGPYGYTF. CDR3 coding DNA: TGTGCCAGCAGCTCCCCCGACAGGGGGCCCTATGGCTACACCTTC.

J is TRBJ2-3 and V is TRBV5-1; TRBD2 matches at 10 bases. V gave up 6 bases and J gave up 3 bases; unmatched junction bases: 4. The CDR3 sequence is 14 residues long. Germline CDR1 and CDR2: SGHRS and YFSETQ. CDR3 in amino acids: CASNLAGGTDTQYF. The CDR3 bases are TGCGCCAGCAACTTAGCGGGGGGTACAGATACGCAGTATTTT.

This chain joins TRBV6-1 and TRBJ1-5, with D tentatively TRBD1 (5 bases). The germline gives CDR1 MNHNS, CDR2 SASEGT. With 2 bases removed from V and 0 bases from J, the gap between germline ends came to 14 bases. There are 17 residues in the CDR3. CDR3 in amino acids: CASSEQLTAYSNQPQHF. The CDR3 nucleotides read TGTGCCAGCAGTGAACAATTGACAGCATATAGCAATCAGCCCCAGCATTTT.

The J gene is TRBJ2-5, the V gene TRBV15; D not certain. Per germline, CDR1 LNHNV and CDR2 YYDKDF (reference sequence). V was pared by 0 bases and J by 1 base, with 9 bases between. CDR3 length: 15 amino acids. The CDR3 DNA reads TGTGCCACCAGCAGAGATCTGGAGTCCCAAGAGACCCAGTACTTC. Translating gives CATSRDLESQETQYF.

V and J are TRBV29-1 and TRBJ2-1; D is unresolved. V was clipped by 4 bases and J by 5 bases, with 12 bases between them. Germline V gene data show CDR1 as SQVTM and CDR2 as ANQGSEA. CDR3 length: 13 residues. CDR3 bases: TGCAGCGTTGCGGTACAGTCCGACAATGAGCAGTTCTTC. Translation: CSVAVQSDNEQFF.